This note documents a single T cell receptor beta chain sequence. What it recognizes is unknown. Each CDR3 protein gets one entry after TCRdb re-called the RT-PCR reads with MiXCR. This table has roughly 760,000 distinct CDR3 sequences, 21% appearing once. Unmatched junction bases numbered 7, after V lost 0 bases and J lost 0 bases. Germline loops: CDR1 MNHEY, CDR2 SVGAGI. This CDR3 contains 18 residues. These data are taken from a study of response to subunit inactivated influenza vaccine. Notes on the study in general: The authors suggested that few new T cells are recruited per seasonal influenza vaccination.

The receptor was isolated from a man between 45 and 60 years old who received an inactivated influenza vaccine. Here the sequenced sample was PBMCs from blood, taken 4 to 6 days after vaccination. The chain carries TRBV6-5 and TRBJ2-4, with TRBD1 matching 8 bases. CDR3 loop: CASSYSIDRGQAKNIQYF. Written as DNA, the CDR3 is TGTGCCAGCAGTTACTCAATAGACAGGGGTCAAGCCAAAAACATTCAGTACTTC.